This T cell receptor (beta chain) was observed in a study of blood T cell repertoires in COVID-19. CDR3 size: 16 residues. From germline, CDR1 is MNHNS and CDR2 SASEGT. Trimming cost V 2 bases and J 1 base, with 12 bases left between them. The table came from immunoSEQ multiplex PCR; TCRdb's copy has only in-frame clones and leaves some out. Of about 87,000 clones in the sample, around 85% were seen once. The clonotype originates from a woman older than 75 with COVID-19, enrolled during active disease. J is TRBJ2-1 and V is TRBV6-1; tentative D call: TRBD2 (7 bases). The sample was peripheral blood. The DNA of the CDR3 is TGTGCCAGCAGTGAACGGGGGGCGCGGTCCTACAATGAGCAGTTCTTC. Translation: CASSERGARSYNEQFF.